This TCR beta chain originates from a study of blood T cell repertoires in COVID-19. Study-level information: COVID-19 samples, acute and convalescent, were from the United States, Italy and Spain.

Per the original methods: It was from reference gene primer amplification that nucleated cell counts were estimated. The table came from immunoSEQ multiplex PCR; TCRdb's copy has only in-frame clones and leaves some out. Clone size and V and J calls were adopted from that table, with D and trimming inferred from the DNA. This sample yields fewer than 100,000 clones, of which 70% to 90% are seen a single time; around a sixth belongs to the top ten. Germline CDR1 and CDR2: SGHNT and YYREEE (reference sequence). Losses at the gene ends were 3 bases for V and 6 bases for J; bases not matched to a gene: 9. There are 16 residues in the CDR3. This clone was detected only once.

This rearrangement joins TRBV5-4 to TRBJ2-1; TRBD2 agrees at 10 bases. This receptor was taken from a man older than 75 in a cohort sampled during active COVID-19. Sequenced sample: peripheral blood. Here the CDR3 DNA reads TGTGCCAGCAGCTCGGAGAAGCGGGGGGGCCCCAATGAGCAGTTCTTC. Its protein is CASSSEKRGGPNEQFF. Full variable domain (rest looked up from reference TRBV5-4 and TRBJ2-1): ETGVTQSPTHLIKTRGQQVTLRCSSQSGHNTVSWYQQALGQGPQFIFQYYREEENGRGNFPPRFSGLQFPNYSSELNVNALELDDSALYLCASSSEKRGGPNEQFFGPGTRLTVL.